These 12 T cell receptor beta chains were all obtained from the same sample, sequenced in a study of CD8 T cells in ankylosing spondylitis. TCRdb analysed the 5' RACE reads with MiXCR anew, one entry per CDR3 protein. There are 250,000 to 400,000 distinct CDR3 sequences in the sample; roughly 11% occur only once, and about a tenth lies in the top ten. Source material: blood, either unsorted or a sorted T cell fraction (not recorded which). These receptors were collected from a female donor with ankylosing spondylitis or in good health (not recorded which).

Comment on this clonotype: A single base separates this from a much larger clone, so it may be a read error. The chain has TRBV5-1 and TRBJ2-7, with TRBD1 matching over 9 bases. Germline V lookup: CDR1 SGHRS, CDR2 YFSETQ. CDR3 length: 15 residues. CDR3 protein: CASSSGTGWSYEQSF. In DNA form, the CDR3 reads TGCGCCAGCAGCTCCGGGACAGGGTGGTCCTACGAGCAGTCCTTC.

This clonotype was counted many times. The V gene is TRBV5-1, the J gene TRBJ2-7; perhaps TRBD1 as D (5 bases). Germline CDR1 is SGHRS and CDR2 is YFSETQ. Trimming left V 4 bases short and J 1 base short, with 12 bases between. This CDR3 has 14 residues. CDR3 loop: CASSPTAKSYEQYF. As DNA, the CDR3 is TGCGCCAGCAGCCCGACAGCAAAATCCTACGAGCAGTACTTC. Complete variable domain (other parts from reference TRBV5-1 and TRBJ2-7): KAGVTQTPRYLIKTRGQQVTLSCSPISGHRSVSWYQQTPGQGLQFLFEYFSETQRNKGNFPGRFSGRQFSNSRSEMNVSTLELGDSALYLCASSPTAKSYEQYFGPGTRLTVT.

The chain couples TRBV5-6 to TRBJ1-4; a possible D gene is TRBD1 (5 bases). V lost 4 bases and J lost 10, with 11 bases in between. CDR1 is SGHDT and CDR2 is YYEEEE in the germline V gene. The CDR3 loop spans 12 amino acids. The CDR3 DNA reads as TGTGCCAGCAGCCTCTCGACAGCAAAACTGTTTTTT. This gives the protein CASSLSTAKLFF. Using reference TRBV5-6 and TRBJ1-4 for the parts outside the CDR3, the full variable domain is DAGVTQSPTHLIKTRGQQVTLRCSPKSGHDTVSWYQQALGQGPQFIFQYYEEEERQRGNFPDRFSGHQFPNYSSELNVNALLLGDSALYLCASSLSTAKLFFGSGTQLSVL.

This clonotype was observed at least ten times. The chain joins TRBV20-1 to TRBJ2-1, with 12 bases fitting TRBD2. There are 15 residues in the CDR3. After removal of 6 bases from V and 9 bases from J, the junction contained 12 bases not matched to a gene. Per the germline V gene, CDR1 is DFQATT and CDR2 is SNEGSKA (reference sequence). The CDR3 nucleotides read TGCAGTGCCCCGGACACTAGCGGGGGGCGGGGTGAGCAGTTCTTC. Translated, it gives CSAPDTSGGRGEQFF.

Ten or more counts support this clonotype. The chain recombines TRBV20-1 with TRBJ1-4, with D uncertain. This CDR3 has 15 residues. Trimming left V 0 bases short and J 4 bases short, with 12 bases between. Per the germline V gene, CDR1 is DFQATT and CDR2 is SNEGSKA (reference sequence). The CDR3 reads CSARDPHRVNEKLFF. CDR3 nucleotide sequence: TGCAGTGCTAGAGATCCCCACCGGGTTAATGAAAAACTGTTTTTT.

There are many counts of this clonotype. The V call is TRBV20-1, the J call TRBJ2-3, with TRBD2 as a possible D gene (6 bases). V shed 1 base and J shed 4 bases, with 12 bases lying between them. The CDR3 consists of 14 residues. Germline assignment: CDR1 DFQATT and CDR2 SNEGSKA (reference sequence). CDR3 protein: CSARAGEGADTQYF. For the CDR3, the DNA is TGCAGTGCTAGAGCGGGAGAGGGAGCAGATACGCAGTATTTT.

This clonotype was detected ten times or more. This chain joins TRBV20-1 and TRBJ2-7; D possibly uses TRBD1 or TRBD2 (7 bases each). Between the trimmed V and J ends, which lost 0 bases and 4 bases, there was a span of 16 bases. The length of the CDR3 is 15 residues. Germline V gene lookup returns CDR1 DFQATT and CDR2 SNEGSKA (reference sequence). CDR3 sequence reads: CSARDISGGGYEQYF. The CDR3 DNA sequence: TGCAGTGCTAGAGATATCTCAGGGGGAGGGTACGAGCAGTACTTC.

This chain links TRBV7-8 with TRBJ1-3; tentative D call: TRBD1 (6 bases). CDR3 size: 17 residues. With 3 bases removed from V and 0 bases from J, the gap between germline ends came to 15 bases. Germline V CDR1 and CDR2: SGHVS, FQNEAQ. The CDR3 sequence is CASSLYETGSSGNTIYF. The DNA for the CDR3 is TGTGCCAGCAGCTTGTACGAGACAGGTAGCTCTGGAAACACCATATATTTT.

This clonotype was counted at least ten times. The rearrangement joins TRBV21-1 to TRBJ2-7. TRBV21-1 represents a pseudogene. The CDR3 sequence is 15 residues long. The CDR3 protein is CASSKDTRGYYEQYF. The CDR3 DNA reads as TGTGCCAGCAGCAAAGATACCCGAGGATACTACGAGCAGTACTTC.

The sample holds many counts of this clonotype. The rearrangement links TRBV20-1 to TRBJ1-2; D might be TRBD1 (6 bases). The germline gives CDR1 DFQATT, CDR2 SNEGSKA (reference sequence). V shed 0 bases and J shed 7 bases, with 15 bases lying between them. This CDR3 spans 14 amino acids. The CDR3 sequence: CSARDRGGTGGYTF. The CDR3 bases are TGCAGTGCTAGAGATAGGGGGGGGACGGGTGGCTACACCTTC.

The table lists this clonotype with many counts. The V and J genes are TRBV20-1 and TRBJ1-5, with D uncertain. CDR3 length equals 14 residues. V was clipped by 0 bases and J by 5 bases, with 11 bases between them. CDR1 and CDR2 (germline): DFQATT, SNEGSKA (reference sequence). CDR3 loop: CSARDNREYQPQHF. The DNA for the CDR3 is TGCAGTGCTAGAGATAATCGGGAATATCAGCCCCAGCATTTT.

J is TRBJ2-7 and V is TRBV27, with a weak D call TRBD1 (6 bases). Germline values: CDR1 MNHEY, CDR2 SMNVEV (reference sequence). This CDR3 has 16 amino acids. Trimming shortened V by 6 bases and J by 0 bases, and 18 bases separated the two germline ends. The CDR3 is CASSITPGTPSYEQYF. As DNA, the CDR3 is TGTGCCAGCAGCATTACCCCCGGGACACCCTCCTACGAGCAGTACTTC.